One TCR beta chain is described in this entry. The target of this receptor is not known. No qualities accompany the bases; no much larger clone lies one base away. This sample was taken from a study of blood T cell repertoires in COVID-19 (dated by TCRdb to about 2020). At the level of the whole study: Samples covering the acute and convalescent phases of COVID-19 were provided by collaborators in the United States, Italy and Spain. A freely available public database, intended as a resource for researchers studying the immune response to SARS-CoV-2, is where the repertoires were released. Where available, HLA class I and class II types were obtained from metadata supplied by the sample provider rather than from assay-based typing. The prospective study material was composed of cDNA or gDNA derived from T cells, B-cell-depleted T cells, or PBMCs. The samples were drawn from two sources: the first 160 participants of the ongoing ImmuneRACE study, and some 1,300 subjects contributed by 6 global collaborators. Sample metadata almost always included a de-identified subject ID, COVID-19 status, age in years and sex. Subjects who had been exposed to COVID-19, were actively infected with it, or had recovered from it provided the deeply sampled blood TCRbeta repertoires that made up the dataset.

The paper as a whole reports these results and caveats: The quantity of clinical and demographic metadata differed by source and by participant and was supplied without curation.

The immunoSEQ Assay, a bias-controlled multiplex PCR, was used to amplify TCRbeta CDR3 regions from genomic DNA. The authors processed their data as follows. The number of nucleated cells in each sample was estimated from the amplification of reference gene primers within the assay. To quantify the absolute abundance of each unique TCRbeta CDR3 rearrangement, sequence reads were collapsed and filtered. For each sample, productive Simpson clonality was calculated by taking the square root of Simpson's diversity index across productive rearrangements. The clones in this table, taken by TCRdb from immuneACCESS, are in-frame only. Not every clone is retained; where verified, under half of the shortfall comes from an unresolved V gene, and the cause of the rest is unknown. The DNA gave D and trimming, while V, J and clone size come from that table. In all, the sample holds under 400,000 clones, and around 90% of those were seen once. 6.5% of the sample goes to the ten largest clones.

Whole blood was collected in K2EDTA tubes by collaborating institutions according to the institutions' own protocols. For TCRbeta analysis, collaborator samples were shipped as frozen whole blood, as isolated PBMCs, or as DNA extracted from either sample type. From the germline V gene, CDR1 is MGHDK and CDR2 is SYGVNS. There are 14 amino acids in the CDR3, from cysteine to phenylalanine inclusive. Left in the record is the CDR3 DNA by itself, 42 bases read in frame from the first base. This sequence originates from a man in his late teens or twenties with active or convalescent COVID-19. In this chain, TRBV25-1 is recombined with TRBJ1-2; there is no confident call for the D gene. The sample comprised peripheral blood. The nucleotide sequence is given as TGTGCAACACAAGAGGCGGGGTCATCCTATGGCTACACCTTC. Its protein is CATQEAGSSYGYTF.